Listed below are T cell receptor beta chains from one sample, sequenced in a study of CD8+ T cells in alopecia areata. Clones were sequenced by immunoSEQ multiplex PCR, and TCRdb holds only the in-frame ones, with some missing. The sample shows roughly 150,000 clones, around half of them seen only once. The starting material was CD8+ T cells sorted from blood, obtained at week 4, from a patient treated with tofacitinib. The receptors here all came from a human donor with alopecia areata. CDR3s leave out the opening cysteine and the closing phenylalanine or tryptophan. Each record gives: V gene, J gene, CDR3 protein.

>TRBV29-1|TRBJ1-2
SVDPDWDREGPNYGYT
>TRBV10-3|TRBJ2-1
AISDPMGEEQF
>TRBV30|TRBJ1-2
AWTRVGGYT
>TRBV13|TRBJ2-7
ASSPRLAGREYEQY
>TRBV25-1|TRBJ1-1
ASSVRGVGTEAF
>TRBV4-1|TRBJ2-7
ASSHGLIGGGATEQY
>TRBV7-8|TRBJ2-2
ASSLQGAGELF
>TRBV5-4|TRBJ1-2
ASSWGGQNNGYT
>TRBV6-5|TRBJ1-6
ASSTTTGVNSPLH
>TRBV30|TRBJ1-1
AWRGGIMAF
>TRBV4-1|TRBJ1-1
ASSQARGNTEAF
>TRBV5-6|TRBJ1-2
ASSLLASSGNYGYT
>TRBV29-1|TRBJ2-1
SVEDWGRRTYNEQF
>TRBV6-5|TRBJ2-5
ASSYSGQGEETQY
>TRBV30|TRBJ2-7
ACLGRSYEQY
>TRBV11-2|TRBJ1-1
ASSSREFEAF